This note documents a single T cell receptor (beta chain) sequence. This sample was taken from a study of radiotherapy plus CTLA-4 blockade in lung cancer. Study-wide context: Objective responses occurred in around 18% of patients; over 30% had disease control.

TCRdb keeps only in-frame clones here, not all; method: immunoSEQ multiplex PCR. The data show about 68,000 clones, 70% to 80% seen once. Germline assignment: CDR1 SGHRS and CDR2 YFSETQ. V lost 0 bases to trimming and J lost 5 bases; unmatched junction nucleotides: 4. This CDR3 comprises 16 residues. The receptor was isolated from a human donor with non-small cell lung cancer who had a complete response to radiotherapy plus ipilimumab. This material consisted of peripheral blood, taken from a patient treated with radiotherapy plus ipilimumab. The chain carries TRBV5-1 and TRBJ2-1; 11 bases agree with TRBD2. The CDR3 nucleotides are TGCGCCAGCAGCTTGGATCTAGCGGGGGGCCACAATGAGCAGTTCTTC. It is translated as CASSLDLAGGHNEQFF.